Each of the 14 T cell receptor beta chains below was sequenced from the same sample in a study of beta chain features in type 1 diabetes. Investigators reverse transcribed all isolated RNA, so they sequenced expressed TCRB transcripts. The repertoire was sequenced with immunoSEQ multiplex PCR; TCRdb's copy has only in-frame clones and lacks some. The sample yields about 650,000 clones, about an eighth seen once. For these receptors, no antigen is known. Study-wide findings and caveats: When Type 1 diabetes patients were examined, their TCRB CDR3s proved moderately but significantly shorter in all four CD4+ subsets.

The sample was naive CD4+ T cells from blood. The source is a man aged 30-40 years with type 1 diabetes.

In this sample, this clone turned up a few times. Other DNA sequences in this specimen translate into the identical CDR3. CDR3 residues: CASSPGTEQETQYF. The DNA of the CDR3 is TGCGCCAGCAGCCCCGGGACAGAGCAAGAGACCCAGTACTTC. This chain uses TRBV5-1 with TRBJ2-5, with 7 bases identical to TRBD1. J was trimmed by 2 bases and V by 4 bases; bases with no gene match: 5. CDR1 and CDR2 (germline): SGHRS, YFSETQ. The CDR3 extends over 14 amino acids.

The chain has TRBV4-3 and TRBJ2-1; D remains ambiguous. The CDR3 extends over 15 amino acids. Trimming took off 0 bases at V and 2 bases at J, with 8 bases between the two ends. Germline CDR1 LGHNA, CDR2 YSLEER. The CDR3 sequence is CASSQEREPYNEQFF. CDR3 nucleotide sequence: TGCGCCAGCAGCCAAGAGCGTGAACCCTACAATGAGCAGTTCTTC.

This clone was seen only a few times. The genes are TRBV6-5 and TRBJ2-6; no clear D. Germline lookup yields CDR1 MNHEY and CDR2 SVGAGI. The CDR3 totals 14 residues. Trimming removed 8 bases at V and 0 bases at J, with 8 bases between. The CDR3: CASLEPSGANVLTF. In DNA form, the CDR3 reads TGTGCCAGCTTAGAACCCTCTGGGGCCAACGTCCTGACTTTC.

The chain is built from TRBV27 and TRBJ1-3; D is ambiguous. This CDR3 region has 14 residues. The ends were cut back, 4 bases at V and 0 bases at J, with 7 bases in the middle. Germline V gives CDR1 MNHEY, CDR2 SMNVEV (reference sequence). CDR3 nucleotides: TGTGCCAGCAGTTCCGCGGACTCTGGAAACACCATATATTTT. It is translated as CASSSADSGNTIYF.

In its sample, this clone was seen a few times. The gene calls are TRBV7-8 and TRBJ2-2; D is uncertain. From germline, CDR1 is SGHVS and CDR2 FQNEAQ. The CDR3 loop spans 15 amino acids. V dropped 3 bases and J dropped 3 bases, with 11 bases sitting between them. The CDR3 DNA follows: TGTGCCAGCAGCTTTAGCCCTAGGGACACCGGGGAGCTGTTTTTT. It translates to CASSFSPRDTGELFF. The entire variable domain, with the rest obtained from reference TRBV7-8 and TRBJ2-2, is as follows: GAGVSQSPRYKVAKRGQDVALRCDPISGHVSLFWYQQALGQGPEFLTYFQNEAQLDKSGLPSDRFFAERPEGSVSTLKIQRTQQEDSAVYLCASSFSPRDTGELFFGEGSRLTVL.

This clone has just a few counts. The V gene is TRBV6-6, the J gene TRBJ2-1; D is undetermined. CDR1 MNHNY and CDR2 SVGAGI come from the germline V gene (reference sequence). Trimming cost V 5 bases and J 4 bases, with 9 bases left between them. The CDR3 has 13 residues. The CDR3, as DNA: TGTGCCAGCAGTGCCCCCACGTACAATGAGCAGTTCTTC. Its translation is CASSAPTYNEQFF.

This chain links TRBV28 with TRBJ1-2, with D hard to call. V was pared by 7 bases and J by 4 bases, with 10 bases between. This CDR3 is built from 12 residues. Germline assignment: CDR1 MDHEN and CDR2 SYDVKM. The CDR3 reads CASILYGYGYTF. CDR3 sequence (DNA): TGTGCCAGCATCCTTTATGGCTATGGCTACACCTTC.

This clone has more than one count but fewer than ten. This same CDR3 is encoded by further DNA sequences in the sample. The CDR3 nucleotides read TGCGCCAGCAGCTGGGGACTAGCGGGCCAAGAGACCCAGTACTTC. Translating it yields CASSWGLAGQETQYF. The rearrangement links TRBV5-1 to TRBJ2-5; TRBD2 agrees at 12 bases. The CDR3 has 15 residues. The V and J ends lost 3 bases and 1 base, in that order; junction bases with no gene match: 1. Germline V gene lookup returns CDR1 SGHRS and CDR2 YFSETQ.

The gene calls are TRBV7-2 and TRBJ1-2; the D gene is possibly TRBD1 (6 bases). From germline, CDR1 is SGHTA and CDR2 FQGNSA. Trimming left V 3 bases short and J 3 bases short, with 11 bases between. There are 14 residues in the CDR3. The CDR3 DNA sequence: TGTGCCAGCAGCTTTAACAGGGAGGACTATGGCTACACCTTC. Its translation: CASSFNREDYGYTF.

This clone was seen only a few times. CDR3 loop: CASSVEISGEKETQYF. The DNA of the CDR3 is TGTGCCAGCAGCGTAGAAATTTCCGGGGAAAAAGAGACCCAGTACTTC. This chain uses TRBV9 with TRBJ2-5, with a weak D call TRBD2 (5 bases). V gave up 0 bases and J gave up 3 bases, with 15 bases separating them. The CDR3 loop spans 16 amino acids. CDR1 is SGDLS, CDR2 YYNGEE, per germline.

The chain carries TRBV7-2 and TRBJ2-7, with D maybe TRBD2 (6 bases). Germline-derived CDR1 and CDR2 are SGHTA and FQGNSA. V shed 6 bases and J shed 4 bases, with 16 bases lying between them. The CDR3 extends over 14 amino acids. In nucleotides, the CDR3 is TGTGCCAGCAGACCCCCGGGACTGCGGTACGAGCAGTACTTC. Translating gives CASRPPGLRYEQYF.

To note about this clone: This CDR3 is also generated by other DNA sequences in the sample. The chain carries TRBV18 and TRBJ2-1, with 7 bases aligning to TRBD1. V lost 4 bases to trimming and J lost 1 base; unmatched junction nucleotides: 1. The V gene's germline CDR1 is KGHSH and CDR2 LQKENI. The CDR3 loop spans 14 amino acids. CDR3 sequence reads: CASSRDSSYNEQFF. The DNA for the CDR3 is TGTGCCAGCTCACGGGACAGTTCCTACAATGAGCAGTTCTTC.

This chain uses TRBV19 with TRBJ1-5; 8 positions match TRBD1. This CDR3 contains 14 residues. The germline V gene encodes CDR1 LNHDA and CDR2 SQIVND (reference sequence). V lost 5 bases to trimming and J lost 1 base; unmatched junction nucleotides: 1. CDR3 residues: CASSRQGSNQPQHF. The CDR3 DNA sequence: TGTGCCAGTAGTCGACAGGGGAGCAATCAGCCCCAGCATTTT.

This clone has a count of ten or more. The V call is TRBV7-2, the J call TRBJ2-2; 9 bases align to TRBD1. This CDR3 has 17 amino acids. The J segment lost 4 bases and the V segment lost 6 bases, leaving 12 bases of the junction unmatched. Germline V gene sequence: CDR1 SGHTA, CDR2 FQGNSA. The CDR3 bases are TGTGCCAGCAGAGAGACAGGGGGACCGGGGAGCACCGGGGAGCTGTTTTTT. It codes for CASRETGGPGSTGELFF.